A selection of T cell receptor beta chains follows, all from one sample in a study of post-analysis software for immune sequencing data. MiXCR was run by TCRdb on the PCR reads, yielding one entry per CDR3 protein. This sample yields hundreds of thousands of distinct CDR3 sequences, of which around 47% are seen a single time; over 1.5% belongs to the top ten. Sequencing was carried out using blood. Receptor source: a girl under 18 with multiple sclerosis. Both conserved end residues are part of each CDR3. D genes are given only for firm matches. Rows may omit the clone size; those that give it use once, few, many or a size class.

J	V	size	D	CDR3	DNA
TRBJ2-7	TRBV20-1	NA	NA	CSAVRGARSCEQYF	TGCAGTGCTGTCCGAGGGGCACGATCCTGCGAGCAGTACTTC
TRBJ1-2	TRBV6-1	NA	NA	CASSEKWGAGYTF	TGTGCCAGCAGTGAAAAGTGGGGGGCTGGCTACACCTTC
TRBJ2-7	TRBV12-3/TRBV12-4	NA	NA	CASGPPDEQYF	TGTGCCAGCGGACCTCCGGACGAGCAGTACTTC
TRBJ2-5	TRBV4-1	NA	NA	CASSQVITEQETQYF	TGCGCCAGCAGCCAAGTCATAACAGAGCAAGAGACCCAGTACTTC
TRBJ2-7	TRBV6-1	few	NA	CASRVAAGSHEQYF	TGTGCCAGCAGAGTTGCGGCAGGGAGCCACGAGCAGTACTTC
TRBJ2-7	TRBV10-3	many	TRBD2	CAISSSSGRASYEQYF	TGTGCCATCAGTTCATCTAGCGGGAGGGCATCCTACGAGCAGTACTTC
TRBJ1-4	TRBV29-1	NA	TRBD1	CSVGGQGAEKLFF	TGCAGCGTTGGGGGACAGGGGGCCGAAAAACTGTTTTTT
TRBJ1-5	TRBV12-3/TRBV12-4	NA	TRBD1	CASSLPLGQGNSNQPQHF	TGTGCCAGCAGTTTACCCCTGGGACAGGGGAATAGCAATCAGCCCCAGCATTTT
TRBJ2-1	TRBV11-1	few	TRBD2	CASTKNGPGGSEQFF	TGTGCCAGCACCAAAAATGGACCCGGCGGGAGTGAGCAGTTCTTC
TRBJ2-7	TRBV7-6	NA	NA	CASSPRPRATYEQYF	TGTGCCAGCAGCCCAAGACCCAGGGCCACCTACGAGCAGTACTTC
TRBJ1-4	TRBV10-3	NA	TRBD1	CAISDWDRDEKLFF	TGTGCCATCAGTGATTGGGACAGGGATGAAAAACTGTTTTTT
TRBJ2-1	TRBV5-1	few	TRBD2	CASSPRTSGNNEQFF	TGCGCCAGCAGCCCCAGGACTAGCGGCAACAATGAGCAGTTCTTC
TRBJ2-7	TRBV6-5	NA	NA	CATQPNEGDKASEQYF	TGTGCCACCCAACCAAACGAAGGGGACAAGGCAAGCGAGCAGTACTTC
TRBJ2-7	TRBV7-2	NA	NA	CASSSFSNGPYEQYF	TGTGCCAGCAGCTCTTTTTCTAACGGGCCCTACGAGCAGTACTTC
TRBJ2-5	TRBV6-5	NA	TRBD1	CASSSGQERGAQYF	TGTGCCAGCAGTTCGGGACAGGAGAGAGGGGCCCAGTACTTC
TRBJ2-5	TRBV3-1	NA	TRBD2	CASSSSGKETQYF	TGTGCCAGCAGTTCTAGCGGAAAAGAGACCCAGTACTTC
TRBJ2-7	TRBV29-1	NA	TRBD1	CSVGAPGQDLFEQYF	TGCAGCGTTGGTGCACCGGGACAGGACCTTTTTGAGCAGTACTTC
TRBJ2-1	TRBV5-1	NA	NA	CASSAAAGTYNEQFF	TGCGCCAGCAGTGCTGCAGCGGGCACATACAATGAGCAGTTCTTC
TRBJ2-5	TRBV5-1	once	NA	CASSSAGGGETRYF	TGCGCCAGCAGCTCAGCTGGAGGCGGGGAGACCCGGTACTTC
TRBJ2-1	TRBV12-3/TRBV12-4	few	NA	CASSLRVLSSYNEQFF	TGTGCCAGCAGTTTAAGGGTCTTAAGCTCCTACAATGAGCAGTTCTTC
TRBJ2-1	TRBV7-9	many	TRBD2	CASSGTSGNPYNEQFF	TGTGCCAGCAGCGGGACTAGCGGGAACCCCTACAATGAGCAGTTCTTC
TRBJ1-5	TRBV6-1	few	NA	CASSPYGLLNQPQHF	TGTGCCAGCAGTCCCTACGGACTCCTGAATCAGCCCCAGCATTTT
TRBJ2-1	TRBV29-1	NA	NA	CSVQPLFGNEQFF	TGCAGCGTCCAGCCCCTGTTTGGCAATGAGCAGTTCTTC
TRBJ2-2	TRBV20-1	NA	TRBD2	CSARGLAGADTGELFF	TGCAGTGCTAGAGGATTAGCGGGAGCGGACACCGGGGAGCTGTTTTTT
TRBJ2-5	TRBV12-3/TRBV12-4	few	TRBD1	CASSRTGSETQYF	TGTGCCAGCAGTCGGACAGGGTCAGAGACCCAGTACTTC
TRBJ2-7	TRBV5-1	NA	NA	CASSLEEAGNYEQYF	TGCGCCAGCAGCTTGGAAGAGGCGGGTAACTACGAGCAGTACTTC
TRBJ2-5	TRBV2	NA	NA	CASSFRLKETQYF	TGTGCCAGCAGTTTCAGACTGAAAGAGACCCAGTACTTC
TRBJ2-5	TRBV20-1	few	TRBD2	CSAPTSGPQETQYF	TGCAGTGCCCCGACTAGCGGCCCCCAAGAGACCCAGTACTTC
TRBJ2-7	TRBV6-5	few	TRBD2	CASSGRADHEQYF	TGTGCCAGTAGCGGGAGGGCCGACCACGAGCAGTACTTC
TRBJ2-1	TRBV20-1	NA	TRBD2	CSASSGRANNEQFF	TGCAGTGCTTCTAGCGGGAGGGCCAATAATGAGCAGTTCTTC
TRBJ2-7	TRBV5-1	NA	NA	CASSLSSRLSSYEQYF	TGCGCCAGCAGCTTGTCTAGCCGGCTAAGCTCCTACGAGCAGTACTTC
TRBJ2-7	TRBV7-9	few	NA	CASSSSLYEQYF	TGTGCCAGCAGCTCGTCCCTCTACGAGCAGTACTTC
TRBJ2-6	TRBV12-3/TRBV12-4	NA	NA	CASRDKGYGSGANVLTF	TGTGCCAGCCGCGATAAAGGGTACGGCTCTGGGGCCAACGTCCTGACTTTC
TRBJ2-7	TRBV29-1	few	NA	CSAGGRDYEQYF	TGCAGCGCTGGGGGCAGGGACTACGAGCAGTACTTC
TRBJ1-1	TRBV12-3/TRBV12-4	NA	NA	CASSQFGGYMNTEAFF	TGTGCCAGCAGTCAGTTCGGTGGCTACATGAACACTGAAGCTTTCTTT
TRBJ2-1	TRBV27	NA	NA	CASSLSGQKPLFF	TGTGCCAGCAGTTTATCGGGCCAAAAGCCCCTGTTCTTC
TRBJ1-2	TRBV4-1	NA	NA	CASSQPTNWGYGYTF	TGCGCCAGCAGCCAACCGACGAACTGGGGATATGGCTACACCTTC
TRBJ2-1	TRBV6-4	NA	TRBD2	CASKRTSGSPNEQFF	TGTGCCAGCAAGAGAACGAGCGGGAGTCCGAATGAGCAGTTCTTC
TRBJ1-2	TRBV12-3/TRBV12-4	few	NA	CASSLILYDHGYTF	TGTGCCAGCAGTTTAATCCTATACGACCATGGCTACACCTTC
TRBJ2-3	TRBV12-3/TRBV12-4	NA	TRBD1	CASHGQGTDTQYF	TGTGCCAGTCATGGACAGGGAACAGATACGCAGTATTTT
TRBJ1-1	TRBV5-1	NA	NA	CASSHSRGEGNTEAFF	TGCGCCAGCAGCCACTCCCGAGGGGAGGGGAACACTGAAGCTTTCTTT